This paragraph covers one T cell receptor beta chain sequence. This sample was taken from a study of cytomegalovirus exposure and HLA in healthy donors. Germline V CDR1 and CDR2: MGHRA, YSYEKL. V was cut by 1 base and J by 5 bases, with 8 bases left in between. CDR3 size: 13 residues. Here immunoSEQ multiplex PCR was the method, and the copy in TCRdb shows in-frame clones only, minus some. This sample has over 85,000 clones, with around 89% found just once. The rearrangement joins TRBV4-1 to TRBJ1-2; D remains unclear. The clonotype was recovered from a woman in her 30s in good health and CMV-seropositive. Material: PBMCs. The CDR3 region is CASSQGAEYGYTF. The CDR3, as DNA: TGCGCCAGCAGCCAAGGGGCTGAGTATGGCTACACCTTC.